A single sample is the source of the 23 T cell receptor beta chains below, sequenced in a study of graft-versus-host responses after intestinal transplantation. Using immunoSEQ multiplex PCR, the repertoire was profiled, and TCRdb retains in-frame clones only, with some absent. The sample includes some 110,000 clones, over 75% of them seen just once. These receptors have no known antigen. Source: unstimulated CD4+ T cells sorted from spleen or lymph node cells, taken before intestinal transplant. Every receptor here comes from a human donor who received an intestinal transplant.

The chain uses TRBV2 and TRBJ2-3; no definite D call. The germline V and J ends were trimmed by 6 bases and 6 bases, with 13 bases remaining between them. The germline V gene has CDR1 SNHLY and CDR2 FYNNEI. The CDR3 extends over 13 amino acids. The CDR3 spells CASSPLHEDTQYF. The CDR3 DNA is TGTGCCAGCAGCCCACTCCATGAGGATACGCAGTATTTT.

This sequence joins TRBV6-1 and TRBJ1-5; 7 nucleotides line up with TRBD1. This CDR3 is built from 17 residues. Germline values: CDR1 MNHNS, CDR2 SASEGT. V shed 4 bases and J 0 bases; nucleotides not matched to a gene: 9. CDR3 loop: CASSGPDRAHSNQPQHF. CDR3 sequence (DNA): TGTGCCAGCAGTGGACCCGACAGGGCCCATAGCAATCAGCCCCAGCATTTT.

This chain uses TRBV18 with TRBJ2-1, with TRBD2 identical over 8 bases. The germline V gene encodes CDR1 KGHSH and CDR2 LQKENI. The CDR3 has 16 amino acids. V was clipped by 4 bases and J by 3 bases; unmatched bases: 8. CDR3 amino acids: CASSLLGGAIYNEQFF. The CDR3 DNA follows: TGTGCCAGCTCACTACTCGGGGGGGCGATCTACAATGAGCAGTTCTTC.

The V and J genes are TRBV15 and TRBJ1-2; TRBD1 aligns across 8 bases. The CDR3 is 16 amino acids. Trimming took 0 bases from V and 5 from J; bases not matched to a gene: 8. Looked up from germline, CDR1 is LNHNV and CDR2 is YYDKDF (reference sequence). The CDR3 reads CATSRDADRVGYGYTF. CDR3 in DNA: TGTGCCACCAGCAGAGACGCGGACAGGGTGGGTTATGGCTACACCTTC.

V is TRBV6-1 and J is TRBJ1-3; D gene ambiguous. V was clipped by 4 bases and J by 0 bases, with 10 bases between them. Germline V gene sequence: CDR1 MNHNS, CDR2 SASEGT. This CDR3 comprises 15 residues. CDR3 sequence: CASSASGLSGNTIYF. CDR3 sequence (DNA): TGTGCCAGCAGTGCTTCTGGCCTCTCTGGAAACACCATATATTTT.

In nucleotides, the CDR3 is TGTGCCAGCAGTGGAAACAGGGCAGTCTATGGCTACACCTTC. This codes for CASSGNRAVYGYTF. The chain recombines TRBV2 with TRBJ1-2, with D maybe TRBD1 (6 bases). Germline assignment: CDR1 SNHLY and CDR2 FYNNEI. The CDR3 is 14 residues long. Trimming left V 4 bases short and J 4 bases short, with 13 bases between.

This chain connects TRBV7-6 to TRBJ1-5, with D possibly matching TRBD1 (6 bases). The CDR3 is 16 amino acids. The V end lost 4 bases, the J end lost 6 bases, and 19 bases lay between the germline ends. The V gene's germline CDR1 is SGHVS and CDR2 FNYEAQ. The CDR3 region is CASSSTPGLGGQPQHF. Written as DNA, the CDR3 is TGTGCCAGCAGCTCGACTCCCGGGTTAGGGGGTCAGCCCCAGCATTTT.

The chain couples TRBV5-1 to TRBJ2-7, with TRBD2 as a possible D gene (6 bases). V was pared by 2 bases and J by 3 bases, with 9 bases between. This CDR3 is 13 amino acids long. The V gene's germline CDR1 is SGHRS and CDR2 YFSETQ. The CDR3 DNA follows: TGCGCCAGCAGCTTCGAGGGAGGCTACGAGCAGTACTTC. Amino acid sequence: CASSFEGGYEQYF.

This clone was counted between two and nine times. CDR3 amino acids: CASSYALNTGELFF. Here the CDR3 DNA reads TGTGCCAGCAGTTACGCGCTAAACACCGGGGAGCTGTTTTTT. This rearrangement joins TRBV6-6 to TRBJ2-2; the D is unclear. CDR1 is MNHNY and CDR2 is SVGAGI in the germline V gene (reference sequence). The V end lost 2 bases, the J end lost 2 bases, and 6 bases lay between the germline ends. This CDR3 has 14 residues.

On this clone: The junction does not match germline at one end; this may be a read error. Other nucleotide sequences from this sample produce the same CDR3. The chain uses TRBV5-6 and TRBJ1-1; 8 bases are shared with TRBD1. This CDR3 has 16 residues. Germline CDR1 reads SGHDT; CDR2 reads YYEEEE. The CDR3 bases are TGTGCCAGTAGCTGGGGGGGGACAGGACTGAACACTGAAGCTTTCTTT. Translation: CASSWGGTGLNTEAFF.

The CDR3 is CASSTDRSLPFMNTEAFF. For the CDR3, the DNA is TGTGCCAGCAGCACCGACAGGTCCTTGCCGTTCATGAACACTGAAGCTTTCTTT. The chain employs TRBV28 and TRBJ1-1; TRBD1 might be the D (6 bases). V dropped 6 bases and J dropped 0 bases, with 23 bases sitting between them. This CDR3 comprises 18 residues. Germline CDR1 and CDR2: MDHEN and SYDVKM.

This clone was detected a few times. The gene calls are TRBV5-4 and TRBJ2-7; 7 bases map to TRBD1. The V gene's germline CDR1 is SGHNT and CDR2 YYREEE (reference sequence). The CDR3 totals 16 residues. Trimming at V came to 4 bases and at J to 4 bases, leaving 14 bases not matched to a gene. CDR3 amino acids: CASSKHPGTATYEQYF. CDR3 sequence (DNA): TGTGCCAGCAGCAAGCACCCCGGGACAGCTACTTACGAGCAGTACTTC.

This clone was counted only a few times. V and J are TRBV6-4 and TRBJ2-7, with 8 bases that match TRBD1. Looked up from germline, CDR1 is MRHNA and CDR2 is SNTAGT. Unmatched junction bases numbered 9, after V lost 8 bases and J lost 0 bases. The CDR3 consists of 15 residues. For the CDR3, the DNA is TGTGCCAGCGGAGTAGGACAGGGTTTCTCCTACGAGCAGTACTTC. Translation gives CASGVGQGFSYEQYF.

In DNA form, the CDR3 reads TGTGCCAGCAGGTCGATCGGGTCCCACTCTGGAAACACCATATATTTT. This sequence encodes CASRSIGSHSGNTIYF. The rearrangement uses TRBV28 and TRBJ1-3; D unclear. The V gene lost 6 bases and the J gene lost 0 bases, with 15 bases spanning the gap. CDR3 size: 16 residues. The germline gives CDR1 MDHEN, CDR2 SYDVKM.

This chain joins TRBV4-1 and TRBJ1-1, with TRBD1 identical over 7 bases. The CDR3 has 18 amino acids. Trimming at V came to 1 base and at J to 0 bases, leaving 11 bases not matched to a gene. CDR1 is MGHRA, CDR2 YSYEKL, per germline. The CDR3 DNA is TGCGCCAGCAGCCAAGTTCTAGGGACAGCTAGAATGAACACTGAAGCTTTCTTT. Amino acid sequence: CASSQVLGTARMNTEAFF.

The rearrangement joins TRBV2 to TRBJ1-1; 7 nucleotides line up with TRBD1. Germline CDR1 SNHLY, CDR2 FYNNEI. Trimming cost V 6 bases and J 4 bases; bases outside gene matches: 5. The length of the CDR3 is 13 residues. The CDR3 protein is CASRQQGTTEAFF. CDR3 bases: TGTGCCAGCAGACAACAGGGGACCACTGAAGCTTTCTTT.

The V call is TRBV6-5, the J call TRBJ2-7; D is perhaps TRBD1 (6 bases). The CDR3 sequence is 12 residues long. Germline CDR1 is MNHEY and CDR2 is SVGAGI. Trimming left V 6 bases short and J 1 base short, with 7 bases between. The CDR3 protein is CASRQGSYEQYF. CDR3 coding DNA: TGTGCCAGCAGGCAGGGGTCCTACGAGCAGTACTTC.

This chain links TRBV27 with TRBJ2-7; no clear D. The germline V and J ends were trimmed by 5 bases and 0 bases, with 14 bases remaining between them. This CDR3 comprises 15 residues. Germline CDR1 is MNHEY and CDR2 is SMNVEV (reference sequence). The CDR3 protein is CASSPKAATSYEQYF. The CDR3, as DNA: TGTGCCAGCAGTCCAAAGGCAGCGACCTCCTACGAGCAGTACTTC.

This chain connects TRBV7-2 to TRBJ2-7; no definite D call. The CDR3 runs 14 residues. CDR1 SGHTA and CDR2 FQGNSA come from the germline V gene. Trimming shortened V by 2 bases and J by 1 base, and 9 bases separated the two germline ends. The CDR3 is CASSLRQVSYEQYF. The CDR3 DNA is TGTGCCAGCAGCTTAAGGCAGGTTTCCTACGAGCAGTACTTC.

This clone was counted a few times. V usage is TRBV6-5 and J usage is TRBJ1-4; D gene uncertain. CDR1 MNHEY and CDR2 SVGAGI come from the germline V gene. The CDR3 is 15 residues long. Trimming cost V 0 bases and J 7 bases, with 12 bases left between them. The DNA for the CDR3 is TGTGCCAGCAGTTACTCGAACCGGCGGAGTGAAAAACTGTTTTTT. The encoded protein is CASSYSNRRSEKLFF.

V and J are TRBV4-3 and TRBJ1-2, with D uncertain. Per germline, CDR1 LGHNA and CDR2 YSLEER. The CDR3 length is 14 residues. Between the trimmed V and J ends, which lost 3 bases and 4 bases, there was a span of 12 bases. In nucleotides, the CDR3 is TGCGCCAGCAGCCAGTGGGAGGGAGGCTATGGCTACACCTTC. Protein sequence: CASSQWEGGYGYTF.

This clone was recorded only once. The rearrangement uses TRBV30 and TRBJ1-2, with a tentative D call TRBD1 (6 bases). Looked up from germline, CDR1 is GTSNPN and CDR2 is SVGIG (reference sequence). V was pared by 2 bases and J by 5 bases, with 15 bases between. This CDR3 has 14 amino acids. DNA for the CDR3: TGTGCCTGGAGTCAGGGGAGGGGTGGATATGGCTACACCTTC. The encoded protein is CAWSQGRGGYGYTF.

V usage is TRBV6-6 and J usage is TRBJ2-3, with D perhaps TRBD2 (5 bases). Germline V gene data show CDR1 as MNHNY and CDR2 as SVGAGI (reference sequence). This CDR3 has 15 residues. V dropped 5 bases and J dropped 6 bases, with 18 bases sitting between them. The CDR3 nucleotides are TGTGCCAGCAGTAAGGACTGGTTGGGGATTGATACGCAGTATTTT. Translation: CASSKDWLGIDTQYF.